This is a list of T cell receptor beta chains from one sample in a study of blood T cells in healthy people across ages. TCRdb re-analysed the 5' RACE reads in MiXCR, keeping a single row per CDR3 protein. This table holds some 1.5 million distinct CDR3 sequences, about 42% found once. Sequencing was carried out using blood. The receptors were sampled from a woman between 18 and 29 years old in good health. Both conserved end residues are trimmed from each CDR3.

CDR3aa: ASSYGTGRISPLH
j_gene: TRBJ1-6
v_gene: TRBV6-6

CDR3aa: SVAGDRGLGTEAF
j_gene: TRBJ1-1
v_gene: TRBV29-1

CDR3aa: ASSPTVTYEQY
j_gene: TRBJ2-7
v_gene: TRBV4-3

CDR3aa: ASSPASGVHGYT
j_gene: TRBJ1-2
v_gene: TRBV18

CDR3aa: ASSLGRTALLYNEQF
j_gene: TRBJ2-1
v_gene: TRBV5-1

CDR3aa: ASSESGGMGTDTQY
j_gene: TRBJ2-3
v_gene: TRBV10-2

CDR3aa: ASSYLGQGTTEAF
j_gene: TRBJ1-1
v_gene: TRBV6-6

CDR3aa: SVATVYEQY
j_gene: TRBJ2-7
v_gene: TRBV29-1

CDR3aa: ASSFPLH
j_gene: TRBJ1-6
v_gene: TRBV7-9

CDR3aa: ASSQFDRENYGYT
j_gene: TRBJ1-2
v_gene: TRBV4-3

CDR3aa: ASRSGDLGTDTQY
j_gene: TRBJ2-3
v_gene: TRBV2

CDR3aa: ASSGRTESFHEQF
j_gene: TRBJ2-1
v_gene: TRBV25-1

CDR3aa: ASIRQGASLDEQY
j_gene: TRBJ2-7
v_gene: TRBV6-6

CDR3aa: ASSSLKLGAHNIQY
j_gene: TRBJ2-4
v_gene: TRBV7-2

CDR3aa: ASSLGLPTDTQY
j_gene: TRBJ2-3
v_gene: TRBV12-3/TRBV12-4

CDR3aa: ASRLGGDNEQF
j_gene: TRBJ2-1
v_gene: TRBV7-2

CDR3aa: ASSPSPPRHYGYT
j_gene: TRBJ1-2
v_gene: TRBV12-3/TRBV12-4

CDR3aa: ASSHLQSETQY
j_gene: NA
v_gene: TRBV5-1

CDR3aa: ASSFKGRGTAQETQY
j_gene: NA
v_gene: TRBV12-3/TRBV12-4

CDR3aa: SARPGTSGPRSSYNEQY
j_gene: NA
v_gene: TRBV20-1

CDR3aa: AIYSGGTSYGYT
j_gene: TRBJ1-2
v_gene: TRBV10-3

CDR3aa: ASTDRMNSYEQY
j_gene: TRBJ2-7
v_gene: TRBV6-5

CDR3aa: ATRTSGRTAYNEQF
j_gene: TRBJ2-1
v_gene: TRBV27

CDR3aa: ASSYEAGAPNTGELF
j_gene: TRBJ2-2
v_gene: TRBV6-2/TRBV6-3

CDR3aa: ASSYTPEDRRQY
j_gene: TRBJ2-7
v_gene: TRBV27

CDR3aa: ASSQVGTGRHYEQY
j_gene: TRBJ2-7
v_gene: TRBV3-1

CDR3aa: SARAYDSTDTQY
j_gene: TRBJ2-3
v_gene: TRBV20-1

CDR3aa: ASSSTTTDTQY
j_gene: TRBJ2-3
v_gene: TRBV7-6

CDR3aa: ASSLAGGISALYNSPLH
j_gene: TRBJ1-6
v_gene: TRBV7-8

CDR3aa: ASRVDRGVAF
j_gene: TRBJ1-1
v_gene: TRBV12-3/TRBV12-4

CDR3aa: SASRDRGSGYT
j_gene: TRBJ1-2
v_gene: TRBV20-1

CDR3aa: ASSQEPAGGAKNIQY
j_gene: TRBJ2-4
v_gene: TRBV4-3

CDR3aa: AISASGGTEAF
j_gene: TRBJ1-1
v_gene: TRBV10-3

CDR3aa: SARPISDTEAF
j_gene: TRBJ1-1
v_gene: TRBV20-1

CDR3aa: ASSSQQGVDEKLF
j_gene: TRBJ1-4
v_gene: TRBV7-8

CDR3aa: ASGFPPQRGGTDTQY
j_gene: TRBJ2-3
v_gene: TRBV12-5

CDR3aa: ASSTFLGGEQY
j_gene: TRBJ2-7
v_gene: TRBV6-4

CDR3aa: ASSLGPITYGYT
j_gene: TRBJ1-2
v_gene: TRBV13

CDR3aa: ASSPPGTPYEQF
j_gene: TRBJ2-1
v_gene: TRBV12-3/TRBV12-4

CDR3aa: ASSLNGGVTDTQY
j_gene: TRBJ2-3
v_gene: TRBV5-1